The present TCR beta chain was sequenced within a study of T cells in Graves' hyperthyroidism and ophthalmopathy. General study points: A 13 V-J signature model discriminated ophthalmopathy versus stable hyperthyroidism.

Amplification targeted TCR beta CDR3 regions from RNA transcripts. HTBI primers drove first-round RT-PCR of the TCR CDR3. Each CDR3 protein is one row after TCRdb ran MiXCR on the multiplex PCR reads. The sample yields 350,000 to 450,000 distinct CDR3 sequences, 14% seen once. Looked up from germline, CDR1 is SGHRS and CDR2 is YFSETQ. CDR3 length: 15 residues. V lost 5 bases and J lost 3, with 17 bases in between. This clonotype was observed at least ten times. No antigen is known for it. This TCR was sampled from an older woman with Graves' hyperthyroidism. The chain couples TRBV5-1 to TRBJ1-1; D is unresolved. The sequencing sample was made of blood. CDR3 nucleotides: TGCGCCAGCAGAATATCAACTACAAGGGACACTGAAGCTTTCTTT. Protein sequence: CASRISTTRDTEAFF.